One TCR beta chain is described in this entry. Its specificity is not known. The protocol was immunoSEQ multiplex PCR, while the TCRdb copy is restricted to in-frame clones and leaves out a portion. The sample records about 88,000 clones, roughly 78% being singletons. This sample was included in a study of radiotherapy plus CTLA-4 blockade in lung cancer. General study points: Clones derived from tumor TCRs expanded in blood after radiotherapy plus ipilimumab.

The sequence came from a human donor with non-small cell lung cancer that progressed on radiotherapy plus ipilimumab. Sequencing was performed on peripheral blood, taken from a patient treated with radiotherapy plus ipilimumab.

CDR3 region: CSVGTSSTGELFF. CDR3 sequence (DNA): TGCAGCGTTGGGACGTCGAGCACCGGGGAGCTGTTTTTT. The chain is built from TRBV29-1 and TRBJ2-2; no reliable D call. The CDR3 runs 13 residues. Germline values: CDR1 SQVTM, CDR2 ANQGSEA. V was cut by 4 bases and J by 4 bases, with 10 bases left in between.